Listed below are T cell receptor beta chains from one sample, sequenced in a study of cytomegalovirus exposure and HLA in healthy donors. The assay was immunoSEQ multiplex PCR, and TCRdb's table has in-frame clones only and misses some. Of about 200,000 clones listed, around 74% are singletons. The specimen was PBMCs. The receptors here all came from a girl aged 5 to 17 in good health and CMV-seropositive. Each CDR3 is given with its conserved first and last residue. Fields, in order: V gene, clone size, J gene, D gene, CDR3 protein, CDR3 DNA. A D gene is named only where the DNA matches it firmly. The listing skips clone size in some rows; elsewhere it reads once, few, many or a size class.

TRBV10-3	-	TRBJ2-2	-	CAILPSRDTGELFF	TGTGCCATCCTGCCTAGCCGGGACACCGGGGAGCTGTTTTTT
TRBV7-2	few	TRBJ1-4	TRBD1	CASSPQTGGRTNEKLFF	TGTGCCAGCAGCCCACAGACAGGGGGCAGGACTAATGAAAAACTGTTTTTT
TRBV15	once	TRBJ1-2	TRBD1	CATSRERLGQGAIGYTF	TGTGCCACCAGCAGAGAGAGGTTGGGTCAGGGGGCGATCGGCTACACCTTC
TRBV9	-	TRBJ1-2	-	CASSERSGGRGYGYTF	TGTGCCAGCAGCGAACGTAGCGGGGGGCGCGGCTATGGCTACACCTTC
TRBV11-3	-	TRBJ2-3	-	CASSLEGRVDTQYF	TGTGCCAGCAGCTTGGAGGGCAGGGTAGATACGCAGTATTTT
TRBV15	-	TRBJ2-7	TRBD2	CATSRGIAGGNSGEQYF	TGTGCCACCAGCAGAGGAATCGCGGGGGGCAATTCGGGCGAGCAGTACTTC
TRBV7-9	few	TRBJ1-4	-	CASSLAGGEKLFF	TGTGCCAGCAGCTTGGCGGGGGGGGAAAAACTGTTTTTT
TRBV7-2	few	TRBJ1-1	-	CASTQEGSTVAFF	TGTGCCAGCACGCAGGAGGGGAGTACTGTAGCTTTCTTT
TRBV10-3	-	TRBJ2-5	-	CAISGVAVGAQYF	TGTGCCATCAGTGGTGTAGCGGTGGGAGCCCAGTACTTC
TRBV5-4	-	TRBJ1-6	TRBD1	CAGGTGQGNNSPLHF	TGTGCCGGAGGGACAGGGCAAGGAAATAATTCACCCCTCCACTTT
TRBV12-5	-	TRBJ2-5	TRBD1	CASGLATGQQETQYF	TGTGCTAGTGGTTTGGCTACGGGACAGCAAGAGACCCAGTACTTC
TRBV9	-	TRBJ1-5	TRBD1	CASSGQGAEPQHF	TGTGCCAGCAGCGGACAGGGGGCAGAGCCCCAGCATTTT